This paragraph covers one T cell receptor beta chain sequence. This clone was detected ten times or more. Its antigen is still unknown. Per-base quality was not reported, and no clone a single base away is much larger than it. The source of the sample is a study of CD8+ T cells in alopecia areata listed by TCRdb under 2018. For context, the study as a whole: High-throughput TCRbeta sequencing was used to examine T cell clonal expansion in alopecia areata in both the C3H/HeJ mouse model and human patients. Human TCRbeta sequencing covered scalp tissue and sorted CD4+ and CD8+ peripheral blood T cells from patchy and totalis/universalis alopecia areata patients and healthy controls. Clonality in the scalp was compared among normal scalp (n=4), patchy alopecia areata scalp (n=8), and alopecia totalis/universalis scalp (n=8). RNA was extracted with the PAXgene miRNA kit for fixed scalp, the miRNeasy kit for PBMCs, and the RNeasy kit for mouse skin. Amplification of TCRbeta CDR3 regions was done by immunoSEQ multiplex PCR using 35 Vbeta forward primers and 13 Jbeta reverse primers. Here is what the overall study found, with its caveats: Compared with normal scalp, lesional scalp had higher clonality and more expanded CD8+ clones, particularly in alopecia totalis/universalis, a pattern that suggests antigenic drive. Compared with mice, TCR sequences shared between patients were less clear, possibly partly because of HLA diversity across the patient population. Resident alphabeta T cells in normal human skin are also sequenced, complicating scalp TCR repertoire analysis, unlike mouse skin dominated by gammadelta T cells.

From alopecia areata patients, peripheral blood was collected along with lesional scalp punch biopsies. PBMCs were isolated by density centrifugation and stained for CD3, CD4 and CD8, and CD4+ and CD8+ T cells were sorted on a FACSAria. Untreated alopecia areata patients were recruited as part of a multicenter biomarker study. Blood CD8+ T cells from roughly five biomarker-study patients were further sorted into NKG2D-low and NKG2D-high fractions. Library creation used the immunoSEQ multiplex PCR assay. RNA was extracted from all samples and reverse transcribed into cDNA, which served as template for TCR sequencing. First-strand cDNA was synthesized using SuperScript III with a 2:1 mix of oligo-dT and random hexamers. A synthetic immune receptor repertoire was used to assess amplification bias, and residual bias was removed computationally. Per the source publication's procedure: Raw reads were preprocessed for error removal, and CDR3 was defined according to IMGT conventions as running from the conserved cysteine to phenylalanine. Clonality was calculated as 1 minus Shannon entropy normalized by log2 of the number of productive unique TCRs. Whether scalp clones were CD4 or CD8 was inferred by matching scalp TCRbeta sequences against CD4 and CD8 repertoires sorted from blood. TCRdb mirrors the immuneACCESS table, restricted to in-frame sequences. Some clones are absent from its copies; in checked studies, under half trace to an unresolved V gene, and the reason for the others is unknown. V and J calls plus clone size are reproduced from that table; the DNA served to infer D and trimming. This sample gives some 22,000 clones in total; 50% to 55% of them show up just once. The ten largest make up around a third of the sample.

V is clipped by 4 bases and J by 6 bases, and the sequence between their germline boundaries is 16 bases long. The germline V gene gives CDR1 as SGDLS and CDR2 as YYNGEE. Including cysteine and phenylalanine, the CDR3 has 15 amino acids. Solely the CDR3 DNA is kept, with 45 bases framed from the first base. This receptor was identified in a human donor with alopecia areata. Rearrangement joined TRBV9 to TRBJ1-4, with a tentative D gene TRBD1 over 6 matching bases. Sequenced input: NKG2D-high CD8+ T cells sorted from blood. In the paper's terms, the cell subset or site label means: sorted CD8+ NKG2D-high blood T cells. The CDR3 loop reads CASSHDRGGDEKLFF. The nucleotide sequence is given as TGTGCCAGCAGCCATGACCGAGGGGGAGATGAAAAACTGTTTTTT.